One T cell receptor (beta chain) is described in this entry. Its antigen is not known. The entry originates in a study of shared clonotypes between healthy human individuals. Replicate PCRs for sorted subsets used about 200 ng DNA; this equaled about 30,000 T cell genomes. The protocol was immunoSEQ multiplex PCR, while the TCRdb copy is restricted to in-frame clones and leaves out a portion. The sample lists around 1,900,000 clones; 93% were seen once. Study conclusions and caveats: The sharing of 4.5% to 5.5% of naive CD4 clonotypes was seen across a handful of donors.

This CDR3 has 15 amino acids. V lost 7 bases and J lost 1, with 14 bases in between. Germline CDR1 is SNHLY and CDR2 is FYNNEI. It was CD45RO-negative cells, positively selected for CCR7, that made up naive CD8 cells, with terminally differentiated effector memory CD45RA+ cells excluded. Sequenced: naive CD8+ T cells from PBMCs. J is TRBJ2-4 and V is TRBV2; D is perhaps TRBD1 (5 bases). This TCR derives from a young man in good health. Some clones in this sample may be carry-over from other donors' samples. In DNA, the CDR3 is TGTGCCAGCATTCATCCGCAGGGCGCCAAAAACATTCAGTACTTC. Amino acids: CASIHPQGAKNIQYF.